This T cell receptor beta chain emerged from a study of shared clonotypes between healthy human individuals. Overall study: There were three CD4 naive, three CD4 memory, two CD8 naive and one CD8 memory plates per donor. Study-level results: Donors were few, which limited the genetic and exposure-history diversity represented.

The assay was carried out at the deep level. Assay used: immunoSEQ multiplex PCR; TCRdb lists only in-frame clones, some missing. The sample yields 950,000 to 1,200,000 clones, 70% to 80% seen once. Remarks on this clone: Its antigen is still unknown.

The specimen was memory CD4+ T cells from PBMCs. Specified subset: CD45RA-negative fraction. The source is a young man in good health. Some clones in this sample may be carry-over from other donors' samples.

Written as DNA, the CDR3 is TGTGCCAGCAGCGGAACAGGGTCAAGCACAGATACGCAGTATTTT. It translates to CASSGTGSSTDTQYF. The chain joins TRBV7-2 to TRBJ2-3; weak D call: TRBD1 (6 bases). Trimming stripped 5 bases from V and 0 bases from J, with 12 bases between. CDR3 size: 15 residues. Germline assignment: CDR1 SGHTA and CDR2 FQGNSA.